These T cell receptor beta chains were read from a single sample in a study of blood T cell repertoires in COVID-19. Sequenced by immunoSEQ multiplex PCR; TCRdb stores in-frame clones only, minus some. Of 150,000 to 200,000 clones listed, 70% to 90% were seen once; the top ten hold 2% to 3%. The source material was peripheral blood. These receptors originate from a man aged 35 to 55 with active or convalescent COVID-19. Each CDR3 is given with its conserved first and last residue. Fields, in order: V gene, clone size, J gene, D gene, CDR3 length, CDR3 DNA, CDR3 protein. The D gene is left open where the match is weak. Clone size, where shown, is once, few, many, or a class for clones that have expanded.

>TRBV23-1|once|TRBJ1-1|NA|17
TGCGCCAGCAGTCTTCCGTCCGACACAGGGAAAGGCACTGAAGCTTTCTTT
CASSLPSDTGKGTEAFF
>TRBV10-3|NA|TRBJ1-2|NA|15
TGTGCCATCAGAAACGTAGCCTGGGGGGGTGATGGCTACACCTTC
CAIRNVAWGGDGYTF
>TRBV7-2|NA|TRBJ1-2|TRBD1|13
TGTGCCAGCAGCCCGCGGACAGGGGATGGCTACACCTTC
CASSPRTGDGYTF
>TRBV3-1/TRBV3-2|NA|TRBJ2-1|TRBD1|15
TGTGCCAGCAGCCTTAGGGGGACAGGTCCAAGGGAGCAGTTCTTC
CASSLRGTGPREQFF
>TRBV6-2/TRBV6-3|NA|TRBJ1-4|NA|12
TGTGCCAGCAGCCCGCTTGGCGAAAAACTGTTTTTT
CASSPLGEKLFF
>TRBV28|NA|TRBJ1-2|TRBD1|14
TGTGCCAGCAGTTTGTCAGGGGGCGGCTATGGCTACACCTTC
CASSLSGGGYGYTF
>TRBV4-3|NA|TRBJ1-6|NA|15
TGCGCCAGCAGCCAAGACCCGGGAGGTAATTCACCCCTCCACTTT
CASSQDPGGNSPLHF
>TRBV7-9|NA|TRBJ1-1|NA|12
TGTGCCAGCAGCTCGTCCGGCACTGAAGCTTTCTTT
CASSSSGTEAFF
>TRBV5-4|NA|TRBJ1-1|TRBD1|16
TGTGCCAGCAGCCCTCAACTCCGGGACAGGGGGACTGAAGCTTTCTTT
CASSPQLRDRGTEAFF
>TRBV12-3/TRBV12-4|once|TRBJ1-2|NA|10
TGTGCCAGCAGTTTTCTTGGCTACACCTTC
CASSFLGYTF
>TRBV28|few|TRBJ1-5|NA|14
TGTGCCAGCGGTGTGGGCGCGGGGAATCAGCCCCAGCATTTT
CASGVGAGNQPQHF
>TRBV25-1|NA|TRBJ1-1|TRBD1|13
TGTGCCAGCAGAGGACAGGGGCACCCTGAAGCTTTCTTT
CASRGQGHPEAFF
>TRBV6-2/TRBV6-3|NA|TRBJ2-7|TRBD2|15
TGTGCCAGCAGTTCTGGACTAGCGGGGCTCTACGAGCAGTACTTC
CASSSGLAGLYEQYF
>TRBV19|NA|TRBJ1-4|NA|14
TGTGCCAGTAGTTCCCTCAGGGGAAGAGAAAAACTGTTTTTT
CASSSLRGREKLFF
>TRBV7-2|NA|TRBJ1-2|NA|13
TGTGCCAGCAGCTTAGCCTCCAACTATGGCTACACCTTC
CASSLASNYGYTF
>TRBV11-2|NA|TRBJ2-1|NA|14
TGTGCCAGCAGCTTGGCAGGGGCCTACAATGAGCAGTTCTTC
CASSLAGAYNEQFF
>TRBV5-4|NA|TRBJ1-3|NA|18
TGTGCCAGCAGCTCGGGGGGTTCCAATCTGTTCTCTGGAAACACCATATATTTT
CASSSGGSNLFSGNTIYF
>TRBV9|NA|TRBJ2-2|NA|15
TGTGCCAGCAGCGTACAGGGTAAACGCACCGGGGAGCTGTTTTTT
CASSVQGKRTGELFF
>TRBV18|NA|TRBJ2-1|NA|13
TGTGCCAGCTCACCCCCCAGTTACAATGAGCAGTTCTTC
CASSPPSYNEQFF
>TRBV5-1|NA|TRBJ2-5|TRBD2|15
TGCGCCAGCAGCCGCGGGGGGGGCCTCCAAGAGACCCAGTACTTC
CASSRGGGLQETQYF
>TRBV7-9|once|TRBJ1-1|TRBD1|14
TGTGCCAGCAGCCCGGGACAGCTGAACACTGAAGCTTTCTTT
CASSPGQLNTEAFF
>TRBV7-8|NA|TRBJ1-3|NA|15
TGTGCCAGCAGCTTAGTGGCCTTCTCTGGAAACACCATATATTTT
CASSLVAFSGNTIYF
>TRBV18|NA|TRBJ1-5|TRBD1|16
TGTGCCAGCTCACCGTACGGACAGGGCCCCAATCAGCCCCAGCATTTT
CASSPYGQGPNQPQHF
>TRBV5-1|NA|TRBJ2-1|NA|17
TGCGCCAGCAGCCGCCTGACAGGCCATAACTCCTACAATGAGCAGTTCTTC
CASSRLTGHNSYNEQFF
>TRBV5-1|NA|TRBJ1-5|NA|17
TGCGCCAGCAGCTTGAAGAGGAGACCCCTTAGACGTCAGCCCCAGCATTTT
CASSLKRRPLRRQPQHF
>TRBV7-9|NA|TRBJ1-2|NA|14
TGTGCCAGCAGCTTGGAACAGGGCGACTATGGCTACACCTTC
CASSLEQGDYGYTF
>TRBV12-5|once|TRBJ2-7|TRBD1|14
TGTGCTAGTGCCGTGAGGGACAGGATCTACGAGCAGTACTTC
CASAVRDRIYEQYF
>TRBV7-2|NA|TRBJ2-7|TRBD2|16
TGTGCCAGCAGTCCTCCGTTATCTAGCGGGGGCTACGAGCAGTACTTC
CASSPPLSSGGYEQYF